This is a list of T cell receptor beta chains from one sample in a study of blood T cell repertoires in COVID-19. The table came from immunoSEQ multiplex PCR; TCRdb's copy has only in-frame clones and leaves some out. The profile covers 55,000 to 90,000 clones, with more than 75% appearing a single time and more than 0.7% taken by the ten largest. Source material: peripheral blood. These receptors came from a woman between 65 and 79 years old with acute or convalescent COVID-19. Each CDR3 is given with its conserved first and last residue. D genes are given only for firm matches. The listing skips clone size in some rows; elsewhere it reads once, few, many or a size class.

D	size	V	J	DNA	CDR3
TRBD2	.	TRBV29-1	TRBJ2-3	TGCAGCGTTGAGGGACTAGAGGGGGGGGTCAGCACAGATACGCAGTATTTT	CSVEGLEGGVSTDTQYF
.	.	TRBV6-2/TRBV6-3	TRBJ2-1	TGTGCCAGCAGTCCGCCGGTCGTCGATGAGCAGTTCTTC	CASSPPVVDEQFF
.	.	TRBV1	TRBJ1-2	TGCACCAGCAGTCCGAACAGGGGAAGGGACTATGGCTACACCTTC	CTSSPNRGRDYGYTF
.	.	TRBV12-3/TRBV12-4	TRBJ2-1	TGTGCCACGGGATCCTACAATGAGCAGTTCTTC	CATGSYNEQFF
TRBD2	.	TRBV7-2	TRBJ2-5	TGTGCCAGCAGCTCCCGGCTTGACGGGTGGACTAGCGGGCAAGAGACCCAGTACTTC	CASSSRLDGWTSGQETQYF
TRBD2	.	TRBV9	TRBJ2-2	TGTGCCAGCAGCCCCCGCGGACTAGCGGGAGGGTCCGGGGAGCTGTTTTTT	CASSPRGLAGGSGELFF
.	.	TRBV24-1	TRBJ1-2	TGTGCCACCAGTGATCCTGGCGCGGGGTCCGTTGGCTACACCTTC	CATSDPGAGSVGYTF
.	.	TRBV6-5	TRBJ1-6	TGTGCCAGCCGGGGGTCTGAAGATAATTCACCCCTCCACTTT	CASRGSEDNSPLHF
TRBD1	.	TRBV6-2/TRBV6-3	TRBJ1-4	TGTGCCAGCAGTTCACCGGACAGGGCGGAAAAACTGTTTTTT	CASSSPDRAEKLFF
TRBD2	.	TRBV11-3	TRBJ2-2	TGTGCCAGCAGCCGGGGGGCGAACACCGGGGAGCTGTTTTTT	CASSRGANTGELFF
TRBD1	.	TRBV24-1	TRBJ2-5	TGTGCCACCAGTGATCCCCCGGGACAGGGGCGAGAGACCCAGTACTTC	CATSDPPGQGRETQYF
.	.	TRBV28	TRBJ1-1	TGTGCCAGTCGGGGTTCCGGAGAAGCTTTCTTT	CASRGSGEAFF
.	.	TRBV19	TRBJ2-5	TGTGCCAGTAGTACCGGAGCCCGGGAGACCCAGTACTTC	CASSTGARETQYF
.	.	TRBV7-8	TRBJ2-1	TGTGCCAGCAGCTCAGCTTGGATCTTGCGTAGCGGAGGATACAATGAGCAGTTCTTC	CASSSAWILRSGGYNEQFF
TRBD1	.	TRBV28	TRBJ1-6	TGTGCCAGCACCACCCAGGGGGCGCTTTATAATTCACCCCTCCACTTT	CASTTQGALYNSPLHF
.	once	TRBV7-2	TRBJ2-7	TGTGCCAGCAGCTCCCCGATATTTGCGGAGCAGTACTTC	CASSSPIFAEQYF
TRBD2	.	TRBV15	TRBJ2-7	TGTGCCACCAGCCTAGCGGGAGCTATTTACGAGCAGTACTTC	CATSLAGAIYEQYF
.	.	TRBV7-2	TRBJ2-1	TGTGCCAGCAGCTTAGCGGGGGGGACAACCAGTGAGCAGTTCTTC	CASSLAGGTTSEQFF
.	.	TRBV9	TRBJ1-4	TGTGCCAGCAGCGTAGGCCAGATAAATGAAAAACTGTTTTTT	CASSVGQINEKLFF
.	.	TRBV7-3	TRBJ2-1	TGTGCCAGCAGCTTAAGTATGGGGGGATCCTACAATGAGCAGTTCTTC	CASSLSMGGSYNEQFF
.	.	TRBV5-6	TRBJ1-1	TGTGCCAGCAGCCGGGGGGGTCCGGGCACTGAAGCTTTCTTT	CASSRGGPGTEAFF
TRBD1	.	TRBV15	TRBJ2-7	TGTGCCACTACCAAAGGACAGGGGACCTACGAGCAGTACTTC	CATTKGQGTYEQYF
TRBD1	.	TRBV6-1	TRBJ1-1	TGTGCCAGCAGTGAGTGGACAGGGGAAGCTTTCTTT	CASSEWTGEAFF
TRBD2	.	TRBV7-3	TRBJ2-1	TGTGCCAGCAGCCCCCTGGCAGCGGGAAGTGATGAGCAGTTCTTC	CASSPLAAGSDEQFF